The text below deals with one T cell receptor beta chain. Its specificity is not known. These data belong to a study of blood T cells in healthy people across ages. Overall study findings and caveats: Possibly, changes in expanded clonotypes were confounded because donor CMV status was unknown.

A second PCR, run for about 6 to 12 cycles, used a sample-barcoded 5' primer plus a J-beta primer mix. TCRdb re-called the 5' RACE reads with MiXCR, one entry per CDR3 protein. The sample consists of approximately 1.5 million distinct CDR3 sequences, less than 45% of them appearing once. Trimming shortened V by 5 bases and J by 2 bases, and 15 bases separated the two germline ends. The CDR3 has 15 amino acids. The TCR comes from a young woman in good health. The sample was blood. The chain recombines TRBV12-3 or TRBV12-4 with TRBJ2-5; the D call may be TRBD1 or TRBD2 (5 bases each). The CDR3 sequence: CASSRGQMRQETQYF. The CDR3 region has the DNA TGTGCCAGCAGTCGGGGCCAGATGAGGCAAGAGACCCAGTACTTC.